These 26 T cell receptor beta chains originate from one sample sequenced in a study of OX40 agonist ivuxolimab in advanced cancers. Library preparation employed the immunoSEQ multiplex PCR assay. Held by TCRdb, this immuneACCESS table contains in-frame sequences only and omits some clones. Under half of the omission traces to an unresolved V gene where checked; the cause of the rest is unknown. Across this sample there are some 68,000 clones, with over 75% seen only once. Jointly, the top ten make up about a tenth of the sample. The sample was CD4+ or CD8+ T cells sorted from blood, taken in a trial of the OX40 agonist ivuxolimab. These TCRs come from an adult with an advanced solid tumor such as melanoma, head and neck, liver or kidney cancer.

V usage is TRBV7-2 and J usage is TRBJ2-1; TRBD1 matches 8 bases. The length of the CDR3 is 13 residues. V lost 5 bases and J lost 13; bases outside the gene matches: 10. Germline V lookup: CDR1 SGHTA, CDR2 FQGNSA. CDR3 DNA: TGTGCCAGCAGCCCGGACAGGGAGCGAGATCAGTTCTTC. This translates into CASSPDRERDQFF.

V is TRBV4-1 and J is TRBJ2-7; tentative D call: TRBD2 (6 bases). The germline V gene encodes CDR1 MGHRA and CDR2 YSYEKL. This CDR3 is built from 14 residues. The germline V and J ends were trimmed by 2 bases and 7 bases, with 15 bases remaining between them. CDR3 residues: CASSQPGGGVEQYF. DNA of the CDR3: TGCGCCAGCAGCCAACCGGGCGGCGGGGTGGAGCAGTACTTC.

The V and J genes are TRBV10-3 and TRBJ2-7, with a possible D match to TRBD2 (5 bases). V was pared by 8 bases and J by 5 bases, with 16 bases between. The CDR3 totals 13 residues. The germline gives CDR1 ENHRY, CDR2 SYGVKD. CDR3 sequence reads: CAICRSSGDEQYF. CDR3 DNA: TGTGCCATCTGTCGGTCTTCCGGGGACGAGCAGTACTTC.

The CDR3 region has the DNA TGTGCCAGCAGTTTATTTGGGGGCGGCAGCATGAACACTGAAGCTTTCTTT. Translation: CASSLFGGGSMNTEAFF. J is TRBJ1-1 and V is TRBV28; a possible D gene is TRBD1 (6 bases). This CDR3 is built from 17 residues. Between the trimmed V and J ends, which lost 1 base and 0 bases, there was a span of 15 bases. The germline gives CDR1 MDHEN, CDR2 SYDVKM.

The rearrangement uses TRBV5-1 and TRBJ1-1; D call uncertain. The germline V gene has CDR1 SGHRS and CDR2 YFSETQ. Trimming took off 2 bases at V and 7 bases at J, with 12 bases between the two ends. The CDR3 extends over 13 amino acids. CDR3 region: CASSLGQELEAFF. CDR3 DNA: TGCGCCAGCAGCTTAGGGCAGGAACTTGAAGCTTTCTTT.

The V and J genes are TRBV7-6 and TRBJ2-7, with 14 bases identical to TRBD2. The V segment lost 5 bases and the J segment 4 bases; nucleotides outside the gene matches: 7. The CDR3 is 16 amino acids. Germline lookup yields CDR1 SGHVS and CDR2 FNYEAQ. In DNA, the CDR3 is TGTGCCAGCAGCGCGGGACTAGCGGGAGTAGGATACGAGCAGTACTTC. Its translation: CASSAGLAGVGYEQYF. Full variable domain (rest looked up from reference TRBV7-6 and TRBJ2-7): GAGVSQSPRYKVTKRGQDVALRCDPISGHVSLYWYRQALGQGPEFLTYFNYEAQQDKSGLPNDRFSAERPEGSISTLTIQRTEQRDSAMYRCASSAGLAGVGYEQYFGPGTRLTVT.

The chain has TRBV9 and TRBJ1-6; D unclear. Trimming took off 4 bases at V and 7 bases at J, with 21 bases between the two ends. The CDR3 totals 17 residues. The germline CDR1 and CDR2 sequences are SGDLS and YYNGEE. As DNA, the CDR3 is TGTGCCAGCAGCCCCTGGGAGGCAACCCCGGGGAATTCACCCCTCCACTTT. Its protein is CASSPWEATPGNSPLHF. Supplemented by reference TRBV9 and TRBJ1-6, the full variable domain reads DSGVTQTPKHLITATGQRVTLRCSPRSGDLSVYWYQQSLDQGLQFLIQYYNGEERAKGNILERFSAQQFPDLHSELNLSSLELGDSALYFCASSPWEATPGNSPLHFGNGTRLTVT.

The CDR3 here is CASSLTPGGAANEQYF. The CDR3 region has the DNA TGTGCCAGCAGCCTTACTCCAGGTGGGGCGGCCAACGAGCAGTACTTC. This chain uses TRBV27 with TRBJ2-7; tentative D call: TRBD1 (5 bases). The V end was cut by 6 bases, the J end by 5 bases, with 23 bases between. CDR1 MNHEY and CDR2 SMNVEV come from the germline V gene (reference sequence). CDR3 length: 16 amino acids.

V usage is TRBV5-1 and J usage is TRBJ2-1; no clear D gene. V lost 4 bases to trimming and J lost 2 bases, with 16 bases between them. Germline values: CDR1 SGHRS, CDR2 YFSETQ. CDR3 length: 16 amino acids. DNA for the CDR3: TGCGCCAGCAGCCCGGTGGTAGTTTACACCTACAATGAGCAGTTCTTC. Translated: CASSPVVVYTYNEQFF.

The chain carries TRBV2 and TRBJ2-3, with TRBD2 as a possible D gene (7 bases). Trimming took 8 bases from V and 5 from J, leaving 17 bases between them. The CDR3 has 14 amino acids. Per germline, CDR1 SNHLY and CDR2 FYNNEI. The CDR3 bases are TGTGCCAGCGGGGGCCAGGGAGGGGTAGATACGCAGTATTTT. This translates into CASGGQGGVDTQYF.

The chain couples TRBV7-9 to TRBJ1-2; D remains unclear. Looked up from germline, CDR1 is SEHNR and CDR2 is FQNEAQ (reference sequence). CDR3 length: 13 residues. V was shortened by 3 bases and J by 0 bases, with 5 bases between the two germline ends. The CDR3 is CASSFPSNYGYTF. The CDR3 DNA sequence: TGTGCCAGCAGCTTTCCTTCTAACTATGGCTACACCTTC.

J is TRBJ1-1 and V is TRBV19; tentative D call: TRBD1 (5 bases). V was shortened by 7 bases and J by 0 bases, with 18 bases between the two germline ends. The CDR3 loop spans 16 amino acids. Germline V gene lookup returns CDR1 LNHDA and CDR2 SQIVND (reference sequence). In nucleotides, the CDR3 is TGTGCCAGTACCCTAACGAGGACACAGATGAACACTGAAGCTTTCTTT. Translating it yields CASTLTRTQMNTEAFF.

This clone was counted a single time. The V call is TRBV18, the J call TRBJ1-2, with D possibly being TRBD1 (6 bases). V was cut by 6 bases and J by 7 bases, with 15 bases left in between. The germline CDR1 and CDR2 sequences are KGHSH and LQKENI. This CDR3 region has 13 residues. The DNA of the CDR3 is TGTGCCAGCTCTCCATCAGGGGACCCTGGCTACACCTTC. Residues: CASSPSGDPGYTF.

The chain joins TRBV28 to TRBJ2-7; the D gene could be TRBD1 or TRBD2 (5 bases each). The CDR3 is 16 residues long. With 7 bases removed from V and 2 bases from J, the gap between germline ends came to 21 bases. Germline CDR1 MDHEN, CDR2 SYDVKM. The CDR3 region is CASTSYKSRETYEQYF. The CDR3 nucleotides read TGTGCCAGCACCTCCTATAAGTCCAGGGAGACCTACGAGCAGTACTTC.

CDR3 region: CASSLRGENTEAFF. Written as DNA, the CDR3 is TGTGCCAGCAGCTTACGCGGAGAGAACACTGAAGCTTTCTTT. The J gene is TRBJ1-1, the V gene TRBV11-2; D not certain. Between the trimmed V and J ends, which lost 2 bases and 1 base, there was a span of 8 bases. The germline gives CDR1 SGHAT, CDR2 FQNNGV. The CDR3 is 14 residues long.

This chain joins TRBV7-9 and TRBJ2-3; 8 positions match TRBD2. Germline V gene data show CDR1 as SEHNR and CDR2 as FQNEAQ (reference sequence). V lost 0 bases, J lost 5 bases, and 10 bases stayed unmatched. The CDR3 runs to 17 residues. CDR3 DNA: TGTGCCAGCAGCTTAGCTGTAGCGGGACCCCCGGGAGATACGCAGTATTTT. It translates to CASSLAVAGPPGDTQYF. The full variable domain, its missing parts supplied by reference TRBV7-9 and TRBJ2-3, is DTGVSQNPRHKITKRGQNVTFRCDPISEHNRLYWYRQTLGQGPEFLTYFQNEAQLEKSRLLSDRFSAERPKGSFSTLEIQRTEQGDSAMYLCASSLAVAGPPGDTQYFGPGTRLTVL.

The J gene is TRBJ2-1, the V gene TRBV27, with D perhaps being TRBD1 or TRBD2 (5 bases each). Trimming took off 6 bases at V and 2 bases at J, with 17 bases between the two ends. In germline, CDR1 is MNHEY, CDR2 SMNVEV (reference sequence). This CDR3 has 16 amino acids. CDR3 in DNA: TGTGCCAGCAGGGGGACCGGGACCCTCACCTACAATGAGCAGTTCTTC. It translates to CASRGTGTLTYNEQFF.

A few counts support this clone. The DNA of the CDR3 is TGTGCCAGAAGTACGGGCGCAGATACGCAGTATTTT. As protein: CARSTGADTQYF. The chain joins TRBV9 to TRBJ2-3, with unresolved D. This CDR3 comprises 12 residues. Between the trimmed V and J ends, which lost 8 bases and 4 bases, there was a span of 11 bases. Germline assignment: CDR1 SGDLS and CDR2 YYNGEE.

The V and J genes are TRBV6-1 and TRBJ2-7, with a weak D call TRBD1 (5 bases). V was cut by 3 bases and J by 3 bases, with 12 bases left in between. CDR3 size: 14 residues. Germline loops: CDR1 MNHNS, CDR2 SASEGT. CDR3 amino acids: CASSESTDLYEQYF. The CDR3 nucleotides read TGTGCCAGCAGTGAGTCGACAGACCTCTACGAGCAGTACTTC.

V usage is TRBV6-1 and J usage is TRBJ2-3; D is unclear. The CDR3 loop spans 13 amino acids. The germline CDR1 and CDR2 sequences are MNHNS and SASEGT. The germline V and J ends were trimmed by 7 bases and 0 bases, with 8 bases remaining between them. CDR3 nucleotide sequence: TGTGCCAGCACTAGAAGCAGCACAGATACGCAGTATTTT. Protein: CASTRSSTDTQYF.

The V and J genes are TRBV11-2 and TRBJ2-2, with D perhaps matching TRBD2 (6 bases). V lost 8 bases, J lost 0 bases, and 19 bases lay in between. Per the germline V gene, CDR1 is SGHAT and CDR2 is FQNNGV. This CDR3 is built from 17 residues. The CDR3 loop is CASRGTPSGANTGELFF. DNA for the CDR3: TGTGCCAGCCGCGGGACTCCCAGTGGCGCGAACACCGGGGAGCTGTTTTTT. The full variable domain, with the rest looked up from reference TRBV11-2 and TRBJ2-2, is EAGVAQSPRYKIIEKRQSVAFWCNPISGHATLYWYQQILGQGPKLLIQFQNNGVVDDSQLPKDRFSAERLKGVDSTLKIQPAKLEDSAVYLCASRGTPSGANTGELFFGEGSRLTVL.

J is TRBJ2-7 and V is TRBV18, with 7 bases aligning to TRBD1. This CDR3 contains 14 residues. The ends lost 6 bases at V and 6 bases at J; junction bases unmatched: 11. CDR1 is KGHSH, CDR2 LQKENI, per germline. CDR3 in DNA: TGTGCCAGCTCCCCGCCGGGACAGCGAGCCGAGCAGTACTTC. Its translation is CASSPPGQRAEQYF.

The rearrangement links TRBV5-5 to TRBJ2-3; D gene unclear. The CDR3 contains 15 residues. V shed 4 bases and J shed 5 bases, with 17 bases lying between them. Germline V gene data show CDR1 as SGHKS and CDR2 as YYEKEE (reference sequence). CDR3 residues: CASSPTSRPLDTQYF. Here the CDR3 DNA reads TGTGCCAGCAGCCCGACTTCGAGGCCGTTAGATACGCAGTATTTT.

The gene calls are TRBV19 and TRBJ2-3; the D gene could be TRBD1 or TRBD2 (5 bases each). Deletions cut 3 bases from V and 1 base from J, with 14 bases between. The CDR3 loop spans 16 amino acids. Germline CDR1 and CDR2: LNHDA and SQIVND (reference sequence). CDR3 sequence: CASSIRVGIGTDTQYF. The CDR3 DNA follows: TGTGCCAGTAGTATCAGGGTCGGGATTGGCACAGATACGCAGTATTTT.

The chain combines TRBV5-1 with TRBJ2-2; TRBD2 matches at 13 bases. The V and J ends lost 3 bases and 3 bases, in that order; junction bases with no gene match: 5. The CDR3 covers 17 residues. The germline CDR1 and CDR2 sequences are SGHRS and YFSETQ. CDR3 nucleotides: TGCGCCAGCAGCTCCCGACTAGCGGGAGGCCACACCGGGGAGCTGTTTTTT. This sequence encodes CASSSRLAGGHTGELFF.

The J gene is TRBJ2-1, the V gene TRBV27; TRBD2 might be the D (5 bases). V was cut by 2 bases and J by 7 bases, with 15 bases left in between. The CDR3 sequence is 15 residues long. Per germline, CDR1 MNHEY and CDR2 SMNVEV (reference sequence). CDR3 DNA: TGTGCCAGCAGTTTAGGTCAGAGGGTTTCGAATGAGCAGTTCTTC. Its protein product is CASSLGQRVSNEQFF.